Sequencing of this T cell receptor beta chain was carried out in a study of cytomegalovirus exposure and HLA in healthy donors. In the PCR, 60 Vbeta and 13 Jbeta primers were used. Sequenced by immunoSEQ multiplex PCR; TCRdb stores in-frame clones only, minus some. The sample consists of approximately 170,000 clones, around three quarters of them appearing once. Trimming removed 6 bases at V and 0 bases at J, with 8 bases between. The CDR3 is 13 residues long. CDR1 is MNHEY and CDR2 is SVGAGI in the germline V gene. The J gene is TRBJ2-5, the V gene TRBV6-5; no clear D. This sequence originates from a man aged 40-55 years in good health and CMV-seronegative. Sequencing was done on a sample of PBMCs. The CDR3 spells CASSLGYQETQYF. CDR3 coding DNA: TGTGCCAGCAGCCTCGGGTACCAAGAGACCCAGTACTTC.